This is a list of T cell receptor beta chains from one sample in a study of cytomegalovirus exposure and HLA in healthy donors. The assay was immunoSEQ multiplex PCR, and TCRdb's table has in-frame clones only and misses some. This sample has roughly 190,000 clones; around 67% occur once, and the top ten carry around 3.2%. Material: PBMCs. The receptor set was obtained from a woman aged 25-40 years in good health and CMV-seropositive. Each CDR3 is given with its conserved first and last residue. D genes are given only for firm matches. Expanded clones get a size class; other rows say once, few or many, or leave the size out.

J gene	V gene	D gene	clone size	CDR3 protein	CDR3 DNA
TRBJ2-7	TRBV2	TRBD1	NA	CASSGGTVTIYEQYF	TGTGCCAGCAGTGGGGGGACAGTTACTATCTACGAGCAGTACTTC
TRBJ1-2	TRBV13	NA	NA	CASSLGRGKNYGYTF	TGTGCCAGCAGCTTAGGCAGGGGAAAAAACTATGGCTACACCTTC
TRBJ1-2	TRBV18	TRBD1	NA	CASSQGQGESGYTF	TGTGCCAGCTCCCAAGGACAGGGCGAGTCGGGCTACACCTTC
TRBJ2-2	TRBV27	TRBD1	NA	CASSLRQGTGELFF	TGTGCCAGCAGTTTGCGACAGGGAACCGGGGAGCTGTTTTTT
TRBJ2-7	TRBV15	NA	NA	CATSRDLGRGYEQYF	TGTGCCACCAGCAGAGATCTCGGCAGGGGCTACGAGCAGTACTTC
TRBJ1-2	TRBV27	NA	NA	CASSYRPREGHGYTF	TGTGCCAGCAGCTATAGACCAAGGGAGGGCCATGGCTACACCTTC
TRBJ1-4	TRBV6-5	TRBD1	NA	CASRRQGLNEKLFF	TGTGCCAGCAGGCGACAGGGGCTTAATGAAAAACTGTTTTTT
TRBJ1-3	TRBV19	NA	once	CASSIGVSGNTIYF	TGTGCCAGTAGTATAGGAGTCTCTGGAAACACCATATATTTT
TRBJ2-7	TRBV6-5	TRBD1	few	CASSSSPDRDEQYF	TGTGCCAGCAGTTCTTCTCCGGACAGGGACGAGCAGTACTTC
TRBJ2-7	TRBV11-2	NA	NA	CASSPNSGWEQYF	TGTGCCAGCAGCCCAAATTCGGGATGGGAGCAGTACTTC
TRBJ2-3	TRBV7-9	TRBD2	NA	CASSVREALQNTQYF	TGTGCCAGCAGCGTGCGGGAGGCCCTACAAAATACGCAGTATTTT
TRBJ2-1	TRBV7-2	TRBD1	NA	CASSPPGTGNNEQFF	TGTGCCAGCAGCCCTCCCGGGACAGGGAATAATGAGCAGTTCTTC